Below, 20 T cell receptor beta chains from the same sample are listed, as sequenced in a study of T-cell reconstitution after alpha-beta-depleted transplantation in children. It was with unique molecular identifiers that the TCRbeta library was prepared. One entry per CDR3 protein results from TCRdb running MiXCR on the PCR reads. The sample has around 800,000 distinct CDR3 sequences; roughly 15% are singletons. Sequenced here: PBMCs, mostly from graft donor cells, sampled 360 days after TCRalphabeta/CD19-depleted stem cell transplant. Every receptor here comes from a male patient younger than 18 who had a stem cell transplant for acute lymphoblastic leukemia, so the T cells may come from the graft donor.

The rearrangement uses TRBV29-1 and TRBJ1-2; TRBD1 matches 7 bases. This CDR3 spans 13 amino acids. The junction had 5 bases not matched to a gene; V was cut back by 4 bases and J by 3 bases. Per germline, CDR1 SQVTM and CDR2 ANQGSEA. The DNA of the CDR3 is TGCAGCGTTGGACAGGGAGGGGACTATGGCTACACCTTC. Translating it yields CSVGQGGDYGYTF.

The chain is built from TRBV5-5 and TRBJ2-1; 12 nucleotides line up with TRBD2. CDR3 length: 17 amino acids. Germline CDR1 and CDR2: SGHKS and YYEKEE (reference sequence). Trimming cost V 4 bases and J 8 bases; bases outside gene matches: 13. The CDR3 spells CASSLPTSGRARDEQFF. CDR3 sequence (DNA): TGTGCCAGCAGCCTCCCGACTAGCGGGAGAGCTAGGGATGAGCAGTTCTTC.

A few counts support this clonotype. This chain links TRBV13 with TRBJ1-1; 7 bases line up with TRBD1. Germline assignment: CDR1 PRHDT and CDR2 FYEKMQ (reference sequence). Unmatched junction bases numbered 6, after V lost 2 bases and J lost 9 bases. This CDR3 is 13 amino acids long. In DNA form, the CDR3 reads TGTGCCAGCAGCTTATCGGGACAGAACCAAGCTTTCTTT. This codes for CASSLSGQNQAFF.

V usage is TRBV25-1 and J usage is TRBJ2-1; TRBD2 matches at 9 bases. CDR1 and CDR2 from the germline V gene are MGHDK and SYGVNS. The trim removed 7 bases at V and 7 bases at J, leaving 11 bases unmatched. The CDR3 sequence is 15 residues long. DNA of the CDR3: TGTGCCAGCACCGAGGGCGGGAGGGCGAAGAATGAGCAGTTCTTC. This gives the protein CASTEGGRAKNEQFF.

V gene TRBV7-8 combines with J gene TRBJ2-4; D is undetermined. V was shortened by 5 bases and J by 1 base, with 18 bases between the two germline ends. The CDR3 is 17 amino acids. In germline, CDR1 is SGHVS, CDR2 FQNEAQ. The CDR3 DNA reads TGTGCCAGCAGCGAGGACCGTTCCTGGCGGGCCAAAAACATTCAGTACTTC. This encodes CASSEDRSWRAKNIQYF.

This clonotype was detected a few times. CDR3: CSASSSGDSYNEQFF. The CDR3 bases are TGCAGTGCTAGCTCTAGCGGGGATTCCTACAATGAGCAGTTCTTC. This sequence joins TRBV20-1 and TRBJ2-1, with 9 bases matching TRBD2. The germline CDR1 and CDR2 sequences are DFQATT and SNEGSKA (reference sequence). The CDR3 length is 15 residues. J was trimmed by 1 base and V by 3 bases; bases with no gene match: 4.

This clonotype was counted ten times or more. In DNA form, the CDR3 reads TGTGCCAGCAGCTTATCTGGGACCAGGGGGGATACGCAGTATTTT. Its protein is CASSLSGTRGDTQYF. This chain connects TRBV7-3 to TRBJ2-3, with TRBD1 matching 7 bases. Germline trimming cut 2 bases from V and 6 bases from J; bases unmatched to any gene: 8. The CDR3 sequence is 15 residues long. Germline V gives CDR1 SGHTA, CDR2 FQGTGA.

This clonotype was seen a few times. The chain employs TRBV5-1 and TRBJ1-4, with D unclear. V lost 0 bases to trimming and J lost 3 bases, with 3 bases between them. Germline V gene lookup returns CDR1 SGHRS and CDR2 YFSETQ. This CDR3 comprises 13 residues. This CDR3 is CASSLAPNEKLFF. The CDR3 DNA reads TGCGCCAGCAGCTTGGCCCCTAATGAAAAACTGTTTTTT.

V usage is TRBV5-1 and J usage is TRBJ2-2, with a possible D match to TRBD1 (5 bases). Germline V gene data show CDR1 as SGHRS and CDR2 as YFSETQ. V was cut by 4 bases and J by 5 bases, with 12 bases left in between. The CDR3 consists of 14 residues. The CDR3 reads CASSGRVRTGELFF. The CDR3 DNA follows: TGCGCCAGCAGCGGCAGGGTGAGGACCGGGGAGCTGTTTTTT.

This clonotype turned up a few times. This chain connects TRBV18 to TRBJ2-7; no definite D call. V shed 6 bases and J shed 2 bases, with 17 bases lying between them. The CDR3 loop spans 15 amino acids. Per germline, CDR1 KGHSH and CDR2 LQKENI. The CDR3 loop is CASSPMARSAYEQYF. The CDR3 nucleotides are TGTGCCAGCTCCCCTATGGCCAGGTCGGCCTACGAGCAGTACTTC. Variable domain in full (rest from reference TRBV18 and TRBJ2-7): NAGVMQNPRHLVRRRGQEARLRCSPMKGHSHVYWYRQLPEEGLKFMVYLQKENIIDESGMPKERFSAEFPKEGPSILRIQQVVRGDSAAYFCASSPMARSAYEQYFGPGTRLTVT.

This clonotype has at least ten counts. CDR3 nucleotide sequence: TGCAGCGGATCCGGGACTAGCGGAGATACGCAGTATTTT. As protein: CSGSGTSGDTQYF. This chain connects TRBV29-1 to TRBJ2-3; the match to TRBD2 covers 11 bases. With 7 bases clipped from V and 5 bases from J, the junction kept 5 bases outside the gene matches. CDR3 size: 13 residues. Germline V CDR1 and CDR2: SQVTM, ANQGSEA.

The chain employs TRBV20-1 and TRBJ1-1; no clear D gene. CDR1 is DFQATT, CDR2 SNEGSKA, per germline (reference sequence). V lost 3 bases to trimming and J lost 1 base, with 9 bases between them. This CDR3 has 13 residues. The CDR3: CSASPAPNTEAFF. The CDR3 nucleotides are TGCAGTGCTAGCCCAGCGCCGAACACTGAAGCTTTCTTT.

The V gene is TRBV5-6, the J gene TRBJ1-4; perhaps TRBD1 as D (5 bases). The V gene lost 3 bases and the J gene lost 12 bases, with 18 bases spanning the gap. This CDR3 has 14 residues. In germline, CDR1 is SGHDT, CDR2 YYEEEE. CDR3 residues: CASSSPDTRGELFF. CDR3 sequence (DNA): TGTGCCAGCAGCTCCCCGGACACCCGTGGAGAACTGTTTTTT.

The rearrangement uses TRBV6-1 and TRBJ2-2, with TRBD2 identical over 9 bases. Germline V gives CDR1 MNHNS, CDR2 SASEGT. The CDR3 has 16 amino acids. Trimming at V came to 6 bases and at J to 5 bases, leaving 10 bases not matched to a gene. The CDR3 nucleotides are TGTGCCAGCAGCTCACTTAGCGGGAGATTAACCGGGGAGCTGTTTTTT. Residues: CASSSLSGRLTGELFF.

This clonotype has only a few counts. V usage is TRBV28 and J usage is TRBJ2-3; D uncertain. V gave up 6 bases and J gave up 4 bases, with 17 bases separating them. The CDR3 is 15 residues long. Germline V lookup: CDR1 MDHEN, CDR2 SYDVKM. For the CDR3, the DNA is TGTGCCAGCAGCCCCGATCGTCCGAGCTCAGATACGCAGTATTTT. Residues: CASSPDRPSSDTQYF.

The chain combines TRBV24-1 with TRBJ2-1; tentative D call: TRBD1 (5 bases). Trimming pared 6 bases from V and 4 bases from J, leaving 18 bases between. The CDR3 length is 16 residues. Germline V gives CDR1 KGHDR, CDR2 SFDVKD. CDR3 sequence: CATSSSRRTTYNEQFF. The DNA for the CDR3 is TGTGCCACCAGTTCCTCGCGGCGGACAACTTACAATGAGCAGTTCTTC.

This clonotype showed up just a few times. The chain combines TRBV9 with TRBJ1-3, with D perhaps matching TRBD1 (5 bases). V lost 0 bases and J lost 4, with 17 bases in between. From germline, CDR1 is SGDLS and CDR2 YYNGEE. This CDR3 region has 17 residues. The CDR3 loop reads CASSVASGGLGGNTIYF. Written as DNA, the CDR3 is TGTGCCAGCAGCGTAGCCAGCGGGGGACTTGGAGGAAACACCATATATTTT. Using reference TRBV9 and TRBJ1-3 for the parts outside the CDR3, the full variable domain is DSGVTQTPKHLITATGQRVTLRCSPRSGDLSVYWYQQSLDQGLQFLIQYYNGEERAKGNILERFSAQQFPDLHSELNLSSLELGDSALYFCASSVASGGLGGNTIYFGEGSWLTVV.

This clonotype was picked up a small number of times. In DNA, the CDR3 is TGTGCCAGCAGTACAGGGGTTAATCAGCCCCAGCATTTT. As protein: CASSTGVNQPQHF. The gene calls are TRBV12-3 or TRBV12-4 and TRBJ1-5; 7 bases agree with TRBD1. This CDR3 has 13 amino acids. V shed 5 bases, J shed 4 bases, and the junction held 2 bases outside the gene matches.

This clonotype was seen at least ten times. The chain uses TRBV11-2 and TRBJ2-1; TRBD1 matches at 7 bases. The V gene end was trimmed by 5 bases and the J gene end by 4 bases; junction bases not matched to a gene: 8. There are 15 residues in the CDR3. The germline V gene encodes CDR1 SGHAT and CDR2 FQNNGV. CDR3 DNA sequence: TGTGCCAGCAGCCGCCGGGACAGCCTTTACAATGAGCAGTTCTTC. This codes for CASSRRDSLYNEQFF. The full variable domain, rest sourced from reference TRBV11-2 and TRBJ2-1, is EAGVAQSPRYKIIEKRQSVAFWCNPISGHATLYWYQQILGQGPKLLIQFQNNGVVDDSQLPKDRFSAERLKGVDSTLKIQPAKLEDSAVYLCASSRRDSLYNEQFFGPGTRLTVL.

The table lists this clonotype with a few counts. In DNA, the CDR3 is TGTGCCAGCCAAGGGGACAGTTACTACGAGCAGTACTTC. This encodes CASQGDSYYEQYF. The V gene is TRBV18, the J gene TRBJ2-7; 7 nucleotides match TRBD1. CDR3 length: 13 residues. V lost 8 bases to trimming and J lost 3 bases; unmatched junction nucleotides: 7. Per germline, CDR1 KGHSH and CDR2 LQKENI.